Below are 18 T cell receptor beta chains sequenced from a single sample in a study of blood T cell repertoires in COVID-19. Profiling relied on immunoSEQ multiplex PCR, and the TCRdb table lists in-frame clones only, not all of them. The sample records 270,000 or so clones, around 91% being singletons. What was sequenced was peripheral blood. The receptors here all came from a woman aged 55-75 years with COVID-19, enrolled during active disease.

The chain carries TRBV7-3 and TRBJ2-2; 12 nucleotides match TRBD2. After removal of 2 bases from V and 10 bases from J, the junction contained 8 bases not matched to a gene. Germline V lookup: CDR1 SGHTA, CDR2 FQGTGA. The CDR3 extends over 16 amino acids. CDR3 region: CASSLQTSGGGEELFF. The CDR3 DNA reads TGTGCCAGCAGCTTACAGACTAGCGGGGGAGGCGAGGAGCTGTTTTTT.

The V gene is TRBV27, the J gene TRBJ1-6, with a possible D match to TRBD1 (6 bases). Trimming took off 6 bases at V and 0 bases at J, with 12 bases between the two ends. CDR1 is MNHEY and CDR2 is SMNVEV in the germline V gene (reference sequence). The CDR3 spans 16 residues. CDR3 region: CASSRGGSSYNSPLHF. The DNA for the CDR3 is TGTGCCAGCAGCAGGGGCGGAAGCTCCTATAATTCACCCCTCCACTTT.

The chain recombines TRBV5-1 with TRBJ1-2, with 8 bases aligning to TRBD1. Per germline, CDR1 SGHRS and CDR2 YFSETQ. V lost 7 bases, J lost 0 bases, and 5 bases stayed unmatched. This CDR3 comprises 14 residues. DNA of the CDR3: TGCGCCAGCCGTGGGACAGGAGCTAACTATGGCTACACCTTC. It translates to CASRGTGANYGYTF.

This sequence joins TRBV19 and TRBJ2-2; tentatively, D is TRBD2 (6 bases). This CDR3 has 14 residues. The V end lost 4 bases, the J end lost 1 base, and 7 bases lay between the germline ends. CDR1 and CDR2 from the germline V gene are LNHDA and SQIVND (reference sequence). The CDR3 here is CASSNGRNTGELFF. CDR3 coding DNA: TGTGCCAGTAGTAACGGGAGGAACACCGGGGAGCTGTTTTTT.

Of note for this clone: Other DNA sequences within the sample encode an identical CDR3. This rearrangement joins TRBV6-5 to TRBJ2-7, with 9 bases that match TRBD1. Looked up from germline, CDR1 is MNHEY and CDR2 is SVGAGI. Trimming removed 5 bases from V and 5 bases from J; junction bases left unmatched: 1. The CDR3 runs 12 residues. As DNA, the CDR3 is TGTGCCAGCAGTCGGACAGGGGACGAGCAGTACTTC. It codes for CASSRTGDEQYF.

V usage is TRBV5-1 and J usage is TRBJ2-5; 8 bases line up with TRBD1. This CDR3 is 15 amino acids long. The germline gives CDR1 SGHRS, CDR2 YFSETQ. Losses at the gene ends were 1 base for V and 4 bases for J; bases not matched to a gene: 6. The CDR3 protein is CASSLTHRGAETQYF. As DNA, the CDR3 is TGCGCCAGCAGCTTGACACACAGGGGGGCAGAGACCCAGTACTTC.

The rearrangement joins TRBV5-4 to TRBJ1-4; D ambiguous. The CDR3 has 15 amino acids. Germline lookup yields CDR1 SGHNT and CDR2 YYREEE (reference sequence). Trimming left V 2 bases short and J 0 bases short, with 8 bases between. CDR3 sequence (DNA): TGTGCCAGCAGCTTCACAGACGCAACTAATGAAAAACTGTTTTTT. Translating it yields CASSFTDATNEKLFF.

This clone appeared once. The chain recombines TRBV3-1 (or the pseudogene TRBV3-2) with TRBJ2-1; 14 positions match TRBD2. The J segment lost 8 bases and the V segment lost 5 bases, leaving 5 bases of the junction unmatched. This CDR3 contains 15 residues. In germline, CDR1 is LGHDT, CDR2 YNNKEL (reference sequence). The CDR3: CASSETSGGAYEQFF. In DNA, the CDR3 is TGTGCCAGCAGCGAGACTAGCGGGGGGGCTTATGAGCAGTTCTTC.

CDR3 bases: TGTGCCAGCAGCCAAGGTCGAGGGTTGGGGGGCTACACCTTC. Encoded protein: CASSQGRGLGGYTF. The genes are TRBV3-1 (or the pseudogene TRBV3-2) and TRBJ1-2; the D is unclear. Trimming removed 1 base at V and 8 bases at J, with 14 bases between. Germline V gene data show CDR1 as LGHDT and CDR2 as YNNKEL (reference sequence). This CDR3 spans 14 amino acids.

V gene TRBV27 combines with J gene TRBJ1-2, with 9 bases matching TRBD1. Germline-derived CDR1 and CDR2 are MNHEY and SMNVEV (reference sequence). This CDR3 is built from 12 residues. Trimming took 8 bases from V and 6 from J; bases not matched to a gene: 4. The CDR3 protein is CASLGQGNGYTF. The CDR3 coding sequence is TGTGCCAGCCTGGGACAGGGAAATGGCTACACCTTC.

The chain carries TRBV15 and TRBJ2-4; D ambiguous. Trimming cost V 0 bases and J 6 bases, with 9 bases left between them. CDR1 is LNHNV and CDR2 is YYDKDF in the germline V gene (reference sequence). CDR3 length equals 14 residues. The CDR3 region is CATSREQGVNIQYF. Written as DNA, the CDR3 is TGTGCCACCAGCAGAGAACAAGGAGTAAACATTCAGTACTTC.

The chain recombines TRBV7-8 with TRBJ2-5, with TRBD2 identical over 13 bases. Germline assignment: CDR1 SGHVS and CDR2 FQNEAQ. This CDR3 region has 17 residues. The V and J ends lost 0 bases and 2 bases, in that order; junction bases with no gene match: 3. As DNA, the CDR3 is TGTGCCAGCAGCTTAGCGGGGACTAGCGGGGATCAAGAGACCCAGTACTTC. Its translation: CASSLAGTSGDQETQYF.

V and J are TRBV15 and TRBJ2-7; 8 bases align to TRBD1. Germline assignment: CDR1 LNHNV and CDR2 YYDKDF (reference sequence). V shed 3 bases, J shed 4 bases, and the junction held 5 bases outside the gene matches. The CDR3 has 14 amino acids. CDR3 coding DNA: TGTGCCACCAGCAGTTTTCAGGGGGCTTACGAGCAGTACTTC. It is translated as CATSSFQGAYEQYF.

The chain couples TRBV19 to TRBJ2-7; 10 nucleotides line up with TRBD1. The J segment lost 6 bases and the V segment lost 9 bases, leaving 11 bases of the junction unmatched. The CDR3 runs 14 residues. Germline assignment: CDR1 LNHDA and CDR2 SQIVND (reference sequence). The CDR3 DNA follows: TGTGCCAGCTCAACGACAGGGGGCTTAATCGAGCAGTACTTC. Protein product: CASSTTGGLIEQYF.

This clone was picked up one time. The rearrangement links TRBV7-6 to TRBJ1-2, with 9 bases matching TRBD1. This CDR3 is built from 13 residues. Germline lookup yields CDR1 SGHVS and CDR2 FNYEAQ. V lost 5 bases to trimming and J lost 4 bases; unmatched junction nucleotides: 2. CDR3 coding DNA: TGTGCCAGCAGCCCGGGACAGGGCTATGGCTACACCTTC. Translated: CASSPGQGYGYTF.

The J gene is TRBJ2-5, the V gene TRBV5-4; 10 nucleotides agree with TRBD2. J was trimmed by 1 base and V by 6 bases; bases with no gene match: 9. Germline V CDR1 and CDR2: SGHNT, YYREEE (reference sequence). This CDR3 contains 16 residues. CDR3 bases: TGTGCCAGCAAGGACCAGACTAGCGGGTTCCAAGAGACCCAGTACTTC. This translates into CASKDQTSGFQETQYF.

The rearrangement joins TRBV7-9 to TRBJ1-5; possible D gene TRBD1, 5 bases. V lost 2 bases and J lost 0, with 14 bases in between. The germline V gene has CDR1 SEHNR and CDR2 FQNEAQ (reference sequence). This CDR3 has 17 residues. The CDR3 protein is CASSLSSGGYSNQPQHF. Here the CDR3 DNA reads TGTGCCAGCAGCTTATCATCCGGGGGGTATAGCAATCAGCCCCAGCATTTT.

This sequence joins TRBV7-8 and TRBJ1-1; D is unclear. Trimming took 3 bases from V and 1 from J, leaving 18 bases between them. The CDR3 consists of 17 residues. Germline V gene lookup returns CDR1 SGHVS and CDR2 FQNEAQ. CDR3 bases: TGTGCCAGCAGCTTTTTTGGTGCAGGCCGGGGGAACACTGAAGCTTTCTTT. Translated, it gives CASSFFGAGRGNTEAFF.